This T cell receptor (beta chain) is drawn from a study of PD-L1 blockade in urothelial cancer. Study as a whole: Each blood sample yielded a median of roughly 140,000 T cells.

Sample time point: pretreatment peripheral blood. The templates were synthetic TCR analogs, and they were spiked into each PCR. Sequencing was performed with immunoSEQ multiplex PCR; in TCRdb, only in-frame clones are kept and a portion is missing. The repertoire consists of roughly 95,000 clones, with roughly 84% occurring once and the leading ten covering about 2%. The TCR was taken from a man in his 60s with urothelial cancer. Material: PBMCs, obtained around atezolizumab (anti-PD-L1) treatment.

The CDR3 nucleotides are TGTGCCAGCAGCCCCGACAGGTTATCATATGGCTACACCTTC. Amino acid sequence: CASSPDRLSYGYTF. This chain uses TRBV6-5 with TRBJ1-2; a possible D gene is TRBD1 (6 bases). The germline V gene encodes CDR1 MNHEY and CDR2 SVGAGI. Deletions cut 6 bases from V and 5 bases from J, with 16 bases between. CDR3 length: 14 residues.